The 9 T cell receptor beta chains given below trace back to one sample, sequenced in a study of siplizumab effects on memory and regulatory T cells. Kept together in coculture, the mixed lymphocyte reaction cells spent approximately 6 days at 37°C. These TCRs' antigens remain unknown. Sequenced by immunoSEQ multiplex PCR; TCRdb stores in-frame clones only, minus some. The sample carries 11,000 to 15,000 clones, roughly 50% recorded once. Sequencing was carried out using CFSE-low (dividing) CD4+ T cells sorted from an allogeneic mixed lymphocyte reaction. Every receptor here comes from a human donor in good health; the cells came from an allogeneic mixed lymphocyte reaction.

The sample holds one count of this clone. The chain is built from TRBV18 and TRBJ1-2; the D is unclear. Germline V CDR1 and CDR2: KGHSH, LQKENI. The CDR3 has 14 amino acids. V lost 1 base and J 2 bases, leaving 8 bases between the germline ends. The CDR3 is CASSPQSGNYGYTF. CDR3 bases: TGTGCCAGCTCACCACAGTCGGGGAACTATGGCTACACCTTC. Looking up the rest from reference TRBV18 and TRBJ1-2 gives the full variable domain: NAGVMQNPRHLVRRRGQEARLRCSPMKGHSHVYWYRQLPEEGLKFMVYLQKENIIDESGMPKERFSAEFPKEGPSILRIQQVVRGDSAAYFCASSPQSGNYGYTFGSGTRLTVV.

V usage is TRBV6-5 and J usage is TRBJ1-1, with 10 bases that match TRBD1. Germline V gene data show CDR1 as MNHEY and CDR2 as SVGAGI. J was trimmed by 4 bases and V by 3 bases; bases with no gene match: 2. The CDR3 loop spans 14 amino acids. The CDR3 DNA sequence: TGTGCCAGCAGTTATAGGACAGGGGGCACTGAAGCTTTCTTT. As protein: CASSYRTGGTEAFF.

V is TRBV5-1 and J is TRBJ1-2; D gene uncertain. The CDR3 is made up of 19 amino acids. Germline V gene lookup returns CDR1 SGHRS and CDR2 YFSETQ. The V end lost 0 bases, the J end lost 4 bases, and 25 bases lay between the germline ends. CDR3 loop: CASSLDNRPTMGYPYGYTF. For the CDR3, the DNA is TGCGCCAGCAGCTTGGATAACCGTCCCACAATGGGGTACCCCTATGGCTACACCTTC.

This chain joins TRBV11-2 and TRBJ1-2; D is unclear. This CDR3 has 14 residues. The germline CDR1 and CDR2 sequences are SGHAT and FQNNGV. V lost 7 bases, J lost 7 bases, and 19 bases lay in between. The CDR3 is CASTATPQLGGYTF. In nucleotides, the CDR3 is TGTGCCAGCACTGCAACACCCCAGCTTGGTGGCTACACCTTC.

This clone was seen more than once but under ten times. CDR3 nucleotides: TGTGCCAGCCTTACAGGCGGTACTAACTATGGCTACACCTTC. The encoded protein is CASLTGGTNYGYTF. This chain links TRBV28 with TRBJ1-2; D might be TRBD1 (5 bases). In germline, CDR1 is MDHEN, CDR2 SYDVKM. The V gene lost 8 bases and the J gene lost 0 bases, with 13 bases spanning the gap. CDR3 length: 14 amino acids.

The gene calls are TRBV7-8 and TRBJ1-5; 7 bases fit TRBD1. V lost 5 bases and J lost 2; bases outside the gene matches: 12. The germline V gene encodes CDR1 SGHVS and CDR2 FQNEAQ. The CDR3 runs to 17 residues. CDR3 nucleotide sequence: TGTGCCAGCAGCCTACGACAGGGAGGTACGCGCAATCAGCCCCAGCATTTT. It encodes CASSLRQGGTRNQPQHF.

The V and J genes are TRBV5-1 and TRBJ2-5; D perhaps matches TRBD2 (7 bases). The V gene's germline CDR1 is SGHRS and CDR2 YFSETQ. Trimming cost V 6 bases and J 4 bases, with 13 bases left between them. The CDR3 length is 13 residues. The CDR3 loop is CASTGGDGETQYF. CDR3 in DNA: TGCGCCAGCACGGGGGGCGATGGAGAGACCCAGTACTTC.

This clone was detected a few times. The CDR3 spells CASSPQQGANGNTIYF. The CDR3, as DNA: TGTGCCAGCTCACCACAGCAGGGGGCTAATGGAAACACCATATATTTT. This rearrangement joins TRBV18 to TRBJ1-3; 8 nucleotides agree with TRBD1. Germline CDR1 is KGHSH and CDR2 is LQKENI. The length of the CDR3 is 16 residues. Losses at the gene ends were 1 base for V and 3 bases for J; bases not matched to a gene: 5.

In this sample, this clone turned up once. The chain couples TRBV19 to TRBJ1-5; TRBD1 is a possible D gene (5 bases). CDR1 and CDR2 (germline): LNHDA, SQIVND (reference sequence). The V and J ends lost 5 bases and 0 bases respectively, with 11 bases between them. This CDR3 region has 15 residues. The CDR3 loop reads CASSLTVHSNQPQHF. CDR3 nucleotide sequence: TGTGCCAGTAGTTTGACAGTACATAGCAATCAGCCCCAGCATTTT.